This passage covers 7 T cell receptor beta chains from one sample sequenced in a study of T cell repertoires in cytomegalovirus infection (dated by TCRdb to 2018 to 2020). These receptors are not linked to any known antigen. The treatment or condition label, as the study defines it: in vitro stimulation with specific CMV peptide epitopes to enrich CMV-specific T cells. The reads were generated on an Illumina HiSeq 1500. The public sequencing data were trimmed at Q25 with fastp and processed into clonotypes with MiXCR by TCRdb, which kept only in-frame beta chains. Merged by CDR3 protein, the rows form single entries marked with the most common genes and DNA. The sample data list a few hundred thousand distinct CDR3 sequences, and approximately 40% of these were observed just once. The top ten clonotypes cover around 48% of the sample. The source material was cultured PBMCs, sampled from culture after CMV antigen stimulation. The source is a human donor in good health (CMV status not recorded). Some clones in this sample may be carry-over from other donors' samples.

This rearrangement joins TRBV15 to TRBJ2-7, with TRBD1 identical over 7 bases. Germline lookup yields CDR1 LNHNV and CDR2 YYDKDF (reference sequence). This CDR3 has 14 residues. Trimming removed 0 bases from V and 6 bases from J; junction bases left unmatched: 5. The CDR3 region is CATSRDRGLGEQYF. CDR3 nucleotide sequence: TGTGCCACCAGCAGAGACAGGGGGTTGGGCGAGCAGTACTTC.

The rearrangement uses TRBV7-4 and TRBJ2-5; D remains unclear. The V end lost 6 bases, the J end lost 4 bases, and 12 bases lay between the germline ends. CDR1 SGHVT and CDR2 SQSDAQ come from the germline V gene. CDR3 size: 13 residues. In nucleotides, the CDR3 is TGTGCCAGCAGTTCGGCCCTGGGAGAGACCCAGTACTTC. Protein: CASSSALGETQYF.

This clonotype has only a few counts. CDR3 nucleotide sequence: TGTGCCAGCAGTTCTGCTCGCTCGTCTGGGGCCAACGTCCTGACTTTC. Protein sequence: CASSSARSSGANVLTF. V usage is TRBV12-3 or TRBV12-4 and J usage is TRBJ2-6, with D uncertain. The ends were cut back, 4 bases at V and 1 base at J, with 11 bases in the middle. CDR3 length: 16 residues.

V gene TRBV7-6 combines with J gene TRBJ2-1, with TRBD2 identical over 7 bases. The CDR3 totals 16 residues. The germline gives CDR1 SGHVS, CDR2 FNYEAQ. Trimming took 1 base from V and 8 from J; bases not matched to a gene: 11. CDR3 in DNA: TGTGCCAGCAGCTTAGGAGCGGGACGCTCTCTCGATGAGCAGTTCTTC. Amino acid sequence: CASSLGAGRSLDEQFF.

This clonotype turned up a few times. V usage is TRBV7-2 and J usage is TRBJ1-1; tentatively, D is TRBD1 (6 bases). V was clipped by 6 bases and J by 9 bases, with 11 bases between them. Germline CDR1 and CDR2: SGHTA and FQGNSA. The CDR3 loop spans 11 amino acids. For the CDR3, the DNA is TGTGCCAGCAGGCAGGGGAGGCAAGCTTTCTTT. This encodes CASRQGRQAFF.

This chain's CDR3 is CATADGAPWEKLFF. CDR3 nucleotide sequence: TGTGCCACCGCGGACGGGGCGCCTTGGGAAAAACTGTTTTTT. The V call is TRBV15, the J call TRBJ1-4; tentative D call: TRBD1 (5 bases). CDR3 size: 14 residues. V lost 8 bases to trimming and J lost 8 bases, with 18 bases between them. Per germline, CDR1 LNHNV and CDR2 YYDKDF (reference sequence).

This clonotype has only a few counts. The chain combines TRBV6-2 or TRBV6-3 with TRBJ2-1; no firm D call. CDR1 is MNHEY, CDR2 SVGEGT, per germline. The ends were cut back, 7 bases at V and 0 bases at J, with 7 bases in the middle. The CDR3 totals 13 residues. In DNA, the CDR3 is TGTGCCAGCAAGAAGAGCTCCTACAATGAGCAGTTCTTC. It translates to CASKKSSYNEQFF.